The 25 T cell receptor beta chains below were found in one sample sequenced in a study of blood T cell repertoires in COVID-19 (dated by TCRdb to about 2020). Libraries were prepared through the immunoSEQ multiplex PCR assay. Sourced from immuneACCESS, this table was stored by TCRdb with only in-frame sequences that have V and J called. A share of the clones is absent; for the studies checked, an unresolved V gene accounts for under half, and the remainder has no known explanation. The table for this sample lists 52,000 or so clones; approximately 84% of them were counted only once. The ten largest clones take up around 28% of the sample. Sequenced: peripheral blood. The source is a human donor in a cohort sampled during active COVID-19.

This CDR3 is CASKSQDSSYNEQFF. The DNA for the CDR3 is TGTGCCAGCAAATCACAGGATAGCTCCTACAATGAGCAGTTCTTC. The chain uses TRBV27 and TRBJ2-1; weak D call: TRBD1 (5 bases). Germline V gene lookup returns CDR1 MNHEY and CDR2 SMNVEV (reference sequence). This CDR3 is 15 amino acids long. V lost 7 bases, J lost 0 bases, and 13 bases lay in between.

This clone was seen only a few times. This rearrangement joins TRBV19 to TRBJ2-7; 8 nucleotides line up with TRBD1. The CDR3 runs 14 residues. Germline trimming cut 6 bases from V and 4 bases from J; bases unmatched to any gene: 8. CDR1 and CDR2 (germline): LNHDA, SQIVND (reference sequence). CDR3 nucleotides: TGTGCCAGTAGACCTTCAGGGGGCGATTACGAGCAGTACTTC. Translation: CASRPSGGDYEQYF.

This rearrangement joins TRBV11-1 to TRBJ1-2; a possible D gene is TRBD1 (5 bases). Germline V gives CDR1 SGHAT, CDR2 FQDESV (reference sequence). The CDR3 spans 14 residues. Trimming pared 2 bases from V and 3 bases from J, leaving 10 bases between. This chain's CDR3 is CASSLQGGDYGYTF. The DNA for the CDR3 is TGTGCCAGCAGCTTACAGGGAGGGGACTATGGCTACACCTTC.

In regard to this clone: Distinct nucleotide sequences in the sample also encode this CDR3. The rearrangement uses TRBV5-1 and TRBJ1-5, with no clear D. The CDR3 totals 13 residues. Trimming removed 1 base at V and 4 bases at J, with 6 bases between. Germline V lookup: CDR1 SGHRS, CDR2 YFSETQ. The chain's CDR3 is CASSLNGNQPQHF. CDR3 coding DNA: TGCGCCAGCAGCTTGAACGGGAATCAGCCCCAGCATTTT.

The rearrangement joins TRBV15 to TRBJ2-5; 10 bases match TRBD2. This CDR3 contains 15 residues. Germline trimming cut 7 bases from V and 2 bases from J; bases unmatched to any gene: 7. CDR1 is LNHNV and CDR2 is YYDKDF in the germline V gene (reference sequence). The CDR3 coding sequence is TGTGCCACCATGAGACTAGCGGGTCCTCAAGAGACCCAGTACTTC. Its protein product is CATMRLAGPQETQYF. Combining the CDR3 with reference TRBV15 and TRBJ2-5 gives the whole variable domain DAMVIQNPRYQVTQFGKPVTLSCSQTLNHNVMYWYQQKSSQAPKLLFHYYDKDFNNEADTPDNFQSRRPNTSFCFLDIRSPGLGDTAMYLCATMRLAGPQETQYFGPGTRLLVL.

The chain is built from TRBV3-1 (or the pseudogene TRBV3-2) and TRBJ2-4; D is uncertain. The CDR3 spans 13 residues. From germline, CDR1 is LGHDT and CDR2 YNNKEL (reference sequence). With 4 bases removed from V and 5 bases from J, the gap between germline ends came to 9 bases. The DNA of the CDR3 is TGTGCCAGCAGCCGCTACAGTGAAAACATTCAGTACTTC. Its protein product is CASSRYSENIQYF.

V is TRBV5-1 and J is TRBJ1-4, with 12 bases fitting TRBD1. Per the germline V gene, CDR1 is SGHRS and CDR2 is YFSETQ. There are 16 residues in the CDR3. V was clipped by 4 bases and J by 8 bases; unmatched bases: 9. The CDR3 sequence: CASSDGTGGQGEKLFF. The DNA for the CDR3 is TGCGCCAGCAGCGACGGGACAGGGGGCCAGGGGGAAAAACTGTTTTTT.

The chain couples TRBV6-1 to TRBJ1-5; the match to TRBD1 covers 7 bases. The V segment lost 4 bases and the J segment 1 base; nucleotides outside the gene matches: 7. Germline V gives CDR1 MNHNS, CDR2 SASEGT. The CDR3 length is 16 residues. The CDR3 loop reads CASSVTGEVSNQPQHF. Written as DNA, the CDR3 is TGTGCCAGCAGTGTTACAGGGGAAGTGAGCAATCAGCCCCAGCATTTT.

This CDR3 is CASIRTGRAEAFF. CDR3 in DNA: TGTGCCAGCATCAGAACAGGGCGCGCTGAAGCTTTCTTT. The chain uses TRBV6-5 and TRBJ1-1, with a possible D match to TRBD1 (6 bases). The CDR3 has 13 residues. With 7 bases removed from V and 6 bases from J, the gap between germline ends came to 15 bases. The germline V gene has CDR1 MNHEY and CDR2 SVGAGI.

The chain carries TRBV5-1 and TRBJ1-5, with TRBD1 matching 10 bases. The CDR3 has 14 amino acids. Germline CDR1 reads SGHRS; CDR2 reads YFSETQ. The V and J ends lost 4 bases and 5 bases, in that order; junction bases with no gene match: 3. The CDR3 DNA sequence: TGCGCCAGCAGCCAAGGGACAGGGGATCAGCCCCAGCATTTT. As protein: CASSQGTGDQPQHF. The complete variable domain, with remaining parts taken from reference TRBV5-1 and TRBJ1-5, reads KAGVTQTPRYLIKTRGQQVTLSCSPISGHRSVSWYQQTPGQGLQFLFEYFSETQRNKGNFPGRFSGRQFSNSRSEMNVSTLELGDSALYLCASSQGTGDQPQHFGDGTRLSIL.

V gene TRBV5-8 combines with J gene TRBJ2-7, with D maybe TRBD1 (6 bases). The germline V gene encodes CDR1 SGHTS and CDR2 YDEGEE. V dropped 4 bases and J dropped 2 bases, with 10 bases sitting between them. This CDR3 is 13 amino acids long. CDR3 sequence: CASSPDRPYEQYF. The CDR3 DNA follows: TGTGCCAGCAGCCCGGACAGACCCTACGAGCAGTACTTC.

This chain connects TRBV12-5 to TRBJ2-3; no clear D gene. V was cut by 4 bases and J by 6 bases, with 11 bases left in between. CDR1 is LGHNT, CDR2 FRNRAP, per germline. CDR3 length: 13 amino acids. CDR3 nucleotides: TGTGCTAGTGGTTCATTGCCCCGGGATACGCAGTATTTT. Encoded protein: CASGSLPRDTQYF.

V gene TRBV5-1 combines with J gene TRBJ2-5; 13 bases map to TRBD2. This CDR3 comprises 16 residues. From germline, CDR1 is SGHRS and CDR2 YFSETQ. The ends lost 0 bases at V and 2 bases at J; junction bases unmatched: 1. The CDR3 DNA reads TGCGCCAGCAGCTTGGCACTAGCGGGAGGGCAAGAGACCCAGTACTTC. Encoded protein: CASSLALAGGQETQYF. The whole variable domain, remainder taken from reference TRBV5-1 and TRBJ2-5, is KAGVTQTPRYLIKTRGQQVTLSCSPISGHRSVSWYQQTPGQGLQFLFEYFSETQRNKGNFPGRFSGRQFSNSRSEMNVSTLELGDSALYLCASSLALAGGQETQYFGPGTRLLVL.

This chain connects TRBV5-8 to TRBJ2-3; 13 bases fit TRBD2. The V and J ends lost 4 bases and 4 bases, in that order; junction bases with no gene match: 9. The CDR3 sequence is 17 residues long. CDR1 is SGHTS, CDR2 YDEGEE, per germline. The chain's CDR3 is CASSTGTSGGVADTQYF. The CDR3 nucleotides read TGTGCCAGCAGCACCGGAACTAGCGGGGGGGTGGCAGATACGCAGTATTTT.

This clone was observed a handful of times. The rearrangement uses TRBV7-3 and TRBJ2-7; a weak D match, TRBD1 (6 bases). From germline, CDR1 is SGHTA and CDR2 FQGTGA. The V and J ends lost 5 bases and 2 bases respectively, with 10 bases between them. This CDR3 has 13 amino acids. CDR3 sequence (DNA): TGTGCCAGCAGCGCTGGACAGACCTACGAGCAGTACTTC. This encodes CASSAGQTYEQYF.

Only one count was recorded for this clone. The CDR3 is CASSQGGEQYF. The CDR3 nucleotides are TGTGCCAGCAGCCAGGGGGGCGAGCAGTACTTC. This chain uses TRBV7-9 with TRBJ2-7; D may be TRBD1 (7 bases). V was cut by 5 bases and J by 6 bases, with 8 bases left in between. The CDR3 has 11 residues. Germline V CDR1 and CDR2: SEHNR, FQNEAQ (reference sequence).

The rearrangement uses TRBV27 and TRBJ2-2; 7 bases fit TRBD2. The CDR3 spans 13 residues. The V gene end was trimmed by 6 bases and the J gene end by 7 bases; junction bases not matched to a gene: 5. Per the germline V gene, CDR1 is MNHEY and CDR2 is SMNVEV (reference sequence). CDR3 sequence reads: CASSNTGGGELFF. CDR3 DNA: TGTGCCAGCAGCAATACGGGGGGCGGGGAGCTGTTTTTT.

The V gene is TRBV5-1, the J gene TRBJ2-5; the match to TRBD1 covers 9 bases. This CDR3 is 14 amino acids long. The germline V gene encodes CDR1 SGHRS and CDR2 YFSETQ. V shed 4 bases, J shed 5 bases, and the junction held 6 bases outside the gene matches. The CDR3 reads CASSAGQGGETQYF. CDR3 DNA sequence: TGCGCCAGCAGCGCGGGACAGGGTGGGGAGACCCAGTACTTC. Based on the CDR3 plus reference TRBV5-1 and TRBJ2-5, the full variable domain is KAGVTQTPRYLIKTRGQQVTLSCSPISGHRSVSWYQQTPGQGLQFLFEYFSETQRNKGNFPGRFSGRQFSNSRSEMNVSTLELGDSALYLCASSAGQGGETQYFGPGTRLLVL.

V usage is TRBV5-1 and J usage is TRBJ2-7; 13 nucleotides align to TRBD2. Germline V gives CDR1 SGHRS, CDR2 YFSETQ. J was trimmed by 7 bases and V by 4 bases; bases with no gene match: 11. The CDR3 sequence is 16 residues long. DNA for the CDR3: TGCGCCAGCAGCCCCATGGGGAGACTAGCGGGGGGAGAGCAGTACTTC. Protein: CASSPMGRLAGGEQYF.

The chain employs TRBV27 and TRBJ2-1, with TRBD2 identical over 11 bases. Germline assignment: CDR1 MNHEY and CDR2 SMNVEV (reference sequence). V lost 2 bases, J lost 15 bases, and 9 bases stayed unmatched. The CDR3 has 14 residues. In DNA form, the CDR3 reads TGTGCCAGCAGTTTAACCGGGACTAGCGGCCCCATGTTCTTC. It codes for CASSLTGTSGPMFF.

The CDR3, as DNA: TGTGCCAGCATAGCTAGCGGGTCAAGAGGCCGCAATGAGCAGTTCTTC. Amino acid sequence: CASIASGSRGRNEQFF. The chain combines TRBV28 with TRBJ2-1; 8 positions agree with TRBD2. Germline V lookup: CDR1 MDHEN, CDR2 SYDVKM. V was pared by 7 bases and J by 6 bases, with 14 bases of the junction left unmatched. This CDR3 is built from 16 residues.

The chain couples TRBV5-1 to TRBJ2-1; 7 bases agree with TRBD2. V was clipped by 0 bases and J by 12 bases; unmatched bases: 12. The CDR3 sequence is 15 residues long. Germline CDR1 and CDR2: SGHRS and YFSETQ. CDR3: CASSLAGLGQMWQFF. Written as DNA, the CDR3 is TGCGCCAGCAGCTTGGCAGGACTAGGGCAGATGTGGCAGTTCTTC. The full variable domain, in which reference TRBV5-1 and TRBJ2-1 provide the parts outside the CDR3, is KAGVTQTPRYLIKTRGQQVTLSCSPISGHRSVSWYQQTPGQGLQFLFEYFSETQRNKGNFPGRFSGRQFSNSRSEMNVSTLELGDSALYLCASSLAGLGQMWQFFGPGTRLTVL.

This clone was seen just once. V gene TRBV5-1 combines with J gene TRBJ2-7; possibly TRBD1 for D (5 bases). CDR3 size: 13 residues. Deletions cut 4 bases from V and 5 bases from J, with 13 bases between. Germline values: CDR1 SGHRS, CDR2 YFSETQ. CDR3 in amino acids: CASSPQVSHEQYF. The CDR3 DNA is TGCGCCAGCAGCCCACAGGTTTCTCACGAGCAGTACTTC.

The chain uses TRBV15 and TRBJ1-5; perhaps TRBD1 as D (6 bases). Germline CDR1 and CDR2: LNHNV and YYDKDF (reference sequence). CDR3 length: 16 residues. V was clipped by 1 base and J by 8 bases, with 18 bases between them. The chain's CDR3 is CATSRAGGHDGEPQHF. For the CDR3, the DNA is TGTGCCACCAGCAGAGCGGGGGGGCATGATGGGGAGCCCCAGCATTTT. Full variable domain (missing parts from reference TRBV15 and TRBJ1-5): DAMVIQNPRYQVTQFGKPVTLSCSQTLNHNVMYWYQQKSSQAPKLLFHYYDKDFNNEADTPDNFQSRRPNTSFCFLDIRSPGLGDTAMYLCATSRAGGHDGEPQHFGDGTRLSIL.

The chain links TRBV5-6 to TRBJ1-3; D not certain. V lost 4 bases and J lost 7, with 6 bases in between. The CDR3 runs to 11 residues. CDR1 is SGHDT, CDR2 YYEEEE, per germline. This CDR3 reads CASSLLNTIYF. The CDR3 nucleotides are TGTGCCAGCAGCCTCCTCAACACCATATATTTT.